This passage covers 10 T cell receptor beta chains from one sample sequenced in a study of spatial heterogeneity in lung cancer. MiXCR was run by TCRdb on the 5' RACE reads, yielding one entry per CDR3 protein. Of over 15,000 distinct CDR3 sequences in the sample, about 18% were seen once. Time point described: blood at routine non-recurrence follow-up after resection. Here the sequenced sample was PBMCs, taken at follow-up. These TCRs come from a male donor with early-stage non-small cell lung cancer.

This clonotype has more than one count but fewer than ten. The DNA of the CDR3 is TGTGCCAGCAGCTCCCAGAAGCGGGGCACAGATACGCAGTATTTT. Its translation is CASSSQKRGTDTQYF. The rearrangement links TRBV7-9 to TRBJ2-3; tentatively, D is TRBD2 (6 bases). V gave up 4 bases and J gave up 1 base, with 12 bases separating them. Germline loops: CDR1 SEHNR, CDR2 FQNEAQ (reference sequence). This CDR3 is 15 amino acids long.

Many counts were recorded for this clonotype. The chain recombines TRBV20-1 with TRBJ1-3; D is uncertain. Germline V gene data show CDR1 as DFQATT and CDR2 as SNEGSKA (reference sequence). V was pared by 5 bases and J by 3 bases, with 11 bases between. This CDR3 is built from 13 residues. In nucleotides, the CDR3 is TGCAGTGCTCGTAGGAACCGTGGAAACACCATATATTTT. Protein product: CSARRNRGNTIYF.

In this sample, this clonotype turned up many times. The chain carries TRBV7-3 and TRBJ1-1, with D possibly being TRBD1 (6 bases). V gave up 5 bases and J gave up 4 bases, with 14 bases separating them. The CDR3 has 14 amino acids. Germline V CDR1 and CDR2: SGHTA, FQGTGA. The CDR3 spells CASSATGLGTEAFF. The CDR3 DNA sequence: TGTGCCAGCAGCGCCACAGGGTTGGGCACTGAAGCTTTCTTT.

This chain connects TRBV5-1 to TRBJ2-7, with D perhaps being TRBD1 or TRBD2 (5 bases each). V lost 2 bases, J lost 2 bases, and 11 bases lay in between. Germline V gives CDR1 SGHRS, CDR2 YFSETQ. The CDR3 has 14 amino acids. The CDR3 DNA is TGCGCCAGCAGCTTTCGAGGGGTAGCCTACGAGCAGTACTTC. Translated: CASSFRGVAYEQYF.

The sample holds many counts of this clonotype. The chain couples TRBV30 to TRBJ1-5, with 8 positions matching TRBD1. The CDR3 consists of 13 residues. With V trimmed by 6 bases and J by 4 bases, 5 bases remained unmatched. Per the germline V gene, CDR1 is GTSNPN and CDR2 is SVGIG (reference sequence). The CDR3 is CACCQGANQPQHF. CDR3 nucleotide sequence: TGTGCCTGCTGCCAGGGGGCGAATCAGCCCCAGCATTTT.

This clonotype counts as medium-sized. The genes are TRBV29-1 and TRBJ1-1; the D is unclear. The CDR3 is made up of 13 amino acids. V lost 4 bases and J lost 2, with 11 bases in between. The germline V gene has CDR1 SQVTM and CDR2 ANQGSEA. In DNA, the CDR3 is TGCAGCGTTGTCCCACAATATAACACTGAAGCTTTCTTT. It is translated as CSVVPQYNTEAFF.

The V gene is TRBV6-2 or TRBV6-3, the J gene TRBJ2-1; D is ambiguous. The CDR3 is made up of 11 amino acids. The ends were cut back, 8 bases at V and 6 bases at J, with 8 bases in the middle. Per the germline V gene, CDR1 is MNHEY and CDR2 is SVGEGT. As DNA, the CDR3 is TGTGCCAGCGGCGCCCTCAATGAGCAGTTCTTC. Its protein is CASGALNEQFF.

This clonotype was observed a handful of times. V gene TRBV10-2 combines with J gene TRBJ2-5; D remains ambiguous. The germline V and J ends were trimmed by 2 bases and 7 bases, with 8 bases remaining between them. Germline CDR1 reads WSHSY; CDR2 reads SAAADI. The CDR3 runs to 12 residues. CDR3 loop: CASSEGLATQYF. CDR3 nucleotide sequence: TGCGCCAGCAGTGAGGGTCTCGCGACCCAGTACTTC.

The rearrangement joins TRBV27 to TRBJ2-7, with D perhaps TRBD1 (5 bases). The CDR3 has 14 amino acids. Germline V gene sequence: CDR1 MNHEY, CDR2 SMNVEV (reference sequence). V was shortened by 2 bases and J by 3 bases, with 11 bases between the two germline ends. The CDR3 DNA is TGTGCCAGCAGTTTAATTGGCCAGGGCTACGAGCAGTACTTC. Protein sequence: CASSLIGQGYEQYF.

By frequency in the sample, this clonotype is medium-sized (0.01 to 0.1%). The rearrangement joins TRBV29-1 to TRBJ2-1, with unresolved D. CDR3 size: 13 residues. V gave up 3 bases and J gave up 10 bases, with 16 bases separating them. Per the germline V gene, CDR1 is SQVTM and CDR2 is ANQGSEA. CDR3 sequence reads: CSVDRRPPGEQFF. DNA for the CDR3: TGCAGCGTTGATAGGCGACCGCCCGGGGAGCAGTTCTTC.